This T cell receptor (beta chain) comes out of a study of blood T cell repertoires in COVID-19. The CDR3 is made up of 13 amino acids. After removal of 3 bases from V and 5 bases from J, the junction contained 2 bases not matched to a gene. Germline values: CDR1 SGHDT, CDR2 YYEEEE. Libraries were prepared by immunoSEQ multiplex PCR; TCRdb keeps only in-frame clonotypes and omits some of them. The sample carries about 270,000 clones, around 84% recorded once. The chain uses TRBV5-6 and TRBJ2-1; 7 bases fit TRBD1. Source material: PBMCs or T cells enriched from blood (not recorded which). This receptor was obtained from a man younger than 35 who had recovered from COVID-19. The CDR3 loop reads CASSWDSNNEQFF. DNA for the CDR3: TGTGCCAGCAGCTGGGACAGCAACAATGAGCAGTTCTTC.